This section outlines one T cell receptor (beta chain) sequence together with its context. Antigen specificity is unknown. This entry is derived from a study of PD-1 blockade in mismatch repair-deficient tumors. Overall study context: Enrolled about 2012-2016, patients had progressing, pretreated mismatch repair-deficient cancers of approximately 13 types. Findings and limits, study-wide: After pembrolizumab, tumor-resident clones rose rapidly, then generally contracted before radiologic responses.

TCRdb's table, derived via immunoSEQ multiplex PCR, lists solely in-frame clones and lacks some. The top ten clones hold approximately 6.7% of a sample with approximately 100,000 clones, about 79% of them seen once. All patients were mismatch repair deficient, assessed by either PCR or immunohistochemistry. Three pembrolizumab responders had their TCRs sequenced. Germline V gives CDR1 LNHDA, CDR2 SQIVND (reference sequence). This CDR3 has 15 residues. V lost 7 bases to trimming and J lost 5 bases, with 17 bases between them. The gene calls are TRBV19 and TRBJ2-2; D might be TRBD2 (5 bases). Sequenced here: peripheral blood, sampled roughly 36 weeks after starting pembrolizumab. The source is an adult with mismatch repair-deficient cancer. CDR3 loop: CASIGETSGTGELFF. The CDR3, as DNA: TGTGCCAGTATTGGGGAGACCTCCGGGACCGGGGAGCTGTTTTTT.